This entry lists 27 T cell receptor beta chains sequenced from one sample in a study of blood T cells in healthy people across ages. PCR was performed a second time for about 6 to 12 cycles using a sample-barcoded 5' primer and a J-beta primer mix. TCRdb reprocessed the 5' RACE reads via MiXCR and lists one record per CDR3 protein. Here the sample spans around 1.1 million distinct CDR3 sequences, around two fifths being singletons. Input material: blood. Source of these receptors: a man aged 18-30 years in good health.

The V call is TRBV12-3 or TRBV12-4, the J call TRBJ2-1; the match to TRBD1 covers 9 bases. The CDR3 covers 15 residues. Trimming removed 7 bases from V and 4 bases from J; junction bases left unmatched: 8. DNA for the CDR3: TGTGCCAGCACCAAGGACAGGGGCGAATACAATGAGCAGTTCTTC. Translation gives CASTKDRGEYNEQFF.

This clonotype was detected a few times. The gene calls are TRBV4-1 and TRBJ2-1, with D perhaps TRBD1 (6 bases). V lost 0 bases and J 2 bases, leaving 11 bases between the germline ends. The CDR3 runs 16 residues. CDR1 and CDR2 from the germline V gene are MGHRA and YSYEKL. The DNA of the CDR3 is TGCGCCAGCAGCCAAGATTTACAGGGCCCCTACAATGAGCAGTTCTTC. Encoded protein: CASSQDLQGPYNEQFF.

This chain uses TRBV28 with TRBJ2-2, with D possibly TRBD2 on 6 matching bases. CDR3 size: 15 residues. V dropped 10 bases and J dropped 2 bases, with 17 bases sitting between them. Germline-derived CDR1 and CDR2 are MDHEN and SYDVKM. CDR3 nucleotide sequence: TGTGCCACCCTCCTTGGGGACTTCAACACCGGGGAGCTGTTTTTT. Amino acid sequence: CATLLGDFNTGELFF.

This sequence joins TRBV5-1 and TRBJ2-1; 7 nucleotides align to TRBD1. The tail of the sequence fits TRBJ2-7 better, so the J call may be wrong. Per the germline V gene, CDR1 is SGHRS and CDR2 is YFSETQ. The length of the CDR3 is 14 residues. The CDR3 here is CASKIGTVYNEQYF. The DNA for the CDR3 is TGCGCCAGTAAGATCGGGACAGTCTACAATGAGCAGTACTTC.

The gene calls are TRBV3-1 and TRBJ1-5, with a possible D match to TRBD1 (5 bases). Germline V gene data show CDR1 as LGHDT and CDR2 as YNNKEL (reference sequence). V lost 1 base to trimming and J lost 5 bases, with 12 bases between them. CDR3 size: 15 residues. The chain's CDR3 is CASSQVGGEDQPQHF. The CDR3 coding sequence is TGTGCCAGCAGCCAAGTTGGGGGGGAGGATCAGCCCCAGCATTTT.

The rearrangement joins TRBV12-5 to TRBJ1-2; D is perhaps TRBD1 (5 bases). V lost 0 bases and J 6 bases, leaving 11 bases between the germline ends. The CDR3 totals 14 residues. Germline V lookup: CDR1 LGHNT, CDR2 FRNRAP. The CDR3 here is CASGLVPGGNGYTF. The DNA of the CDR3 is TGTGCTAGTGGTTTGGTACCCGGGGGTAATGGCTACACCTTC.

This chain joins TRBV2 and TRBJ2-5, with 7 bases identical to TRBD1. From germline, CDR1 is SNHLY and CDR2 FYNNEI. With V trimmed by 3 bases and J by 11 bases, 12 bases remained unmatched. The CDR3 has 14 residues. CDR3 region: CASSDRVPGGEQYF. DNA of the CDR3: TGTGCCAGCAGTGATAGAGTCCCAGGGGGAGAGCAGTACTTC.

The rearrangement links TRBV12-3 or TRBV12-4 to TRBJ1-3; 7 nucleotides line up with TRBD1. V trimming: 6 bases; J trimming: 2 bases; junction bases outside the gene matches: 4. The CDR3 extends over 14 amino acids. The CDR3: CASRPTGAGNTIYF. DNA of the CDR3: TGTGCCAGCAGGCCAACAGGGGCTGGAAACACCATATATTTT.

This sequence joins TRBV29-1 and TRBJ2-3; the match to TRBD2 covers 8 bases. V trimming: 4 bases; J trimming: 2 bases; junction bases outside the gene matches: 5. Germline assignment: CDR1 SQVTM and CDR2 ANQGSEA. The CDR3 covers 14 residues. The CDR3 sequence is CSVGKAGDTDTQYF. The DNA of the CDR3 is TGCAGCGTTGGGAAAGCGGGGGACACAGATACGCAGTATTTT.

The V call is TRBV6-6, the J call TRBJ2-7, with D maybe TRBD1 (6 bases). The CDR3 consists of 14 residues. Trimming stripped 6 bases from V and 7 bases from J, with 19 bases between. The germline gives CDR1 MNHNY, CDR2 SVGAGI (reference sequence). The CDR3 coding sequence is TGTGCCAGCAGACAGGGTAACTCCTACAATGAGCAGTACTTC. This gives the protein CASRQGNSYNEQYF.

The rearrangement joins TRBV3-1 to TRBJ2-3, with 15 nucleotides matching TRBD2. V shed 0 bases, J shed 6 bases, and the junction held 10 bases outside the gene matches. The CDR3 length is 19 residues. Germline CDR1 is LGHDT and CDR2 is YNNKEL (reference sequence). CDR3 DNA sequence: TGTGCCAGCAGCCAAGAAAAGCCCGGACTAGCGGGGGGGCTTGATACGCAGTATTTT. Encoded protein: CASSQEKPGLAGGLDTQYF.

The V and J genes are TRBV6-5 and TRBJ2-7; D gene ambiguous. The CDR3 sequence is 13 residues long. Germline CDR1 MNHEY, CDR2 SVGAGI. Trimming pared 6 bases from V and 7 bases from J, leaving 16 bases between. In nucleotides, the CDR3 is TGTGCCAGCAGCTTCAAGATAGGGCGGGAGCAGTACTTC. Translation: CASSFKIGREQYF.

The chain has TRBV6-6 and TRBJ2-1, with TRBD2 matching 10 bases. Germline V gene lookup returns CDR1 MNHNY and CDR2 SVGAGI (reference sequence). After removal of 8 bases from V and 9 bases from J, the junction contained 13 bases not matched to a gene. This CDR3 region has 15 residues. CDR3 sequence: CASGLMLAGEGEQFF. The CDR3 bases are TGTGCCAGCGGCCTAATGCTAGCGGGAGAGGGTGAGCAGTTCTTC.

This chain connects TRBV6-6 to TRBJ1-4; TRBD1 might be the D (5 bases). The CDR3 loop spans 17 amino acids. With 0 bases removed from V and 10 bases from J, the gap between germline ends came to 21 bases. CDR1 is MNHNY and CDR2 is SVGAGI in the germline V gene (reference sequence). CDR3 in amino acids: CASSYSTPVGTAGKLFF. The CDR3 region has the DNA TGTGCCAGCAGTTACTCGACCCCCGTCGGGACCGCAGGAAAACTGTTTTTT.

This clonotype showed up just a few times. V and J are TRBV12-3 or TRBV12-4 and TRBJ1-2; D is uncertain. The CDR3 extends over 16 amino acids. The ends were cut back, 0 bases at V and 4 bases at J, with 15 bases in the middle. This CDR3 reads CASSLASQTITYGYTF. CDR3 DNA sequence: TGTGCCAGCAGTTTAGCGAGTCAGACAATAACCTATGGCTACACCTTC.

In this sample, this clonotype turned up a few times. In DNA form, the CDR3 reads TGTGCCAGCGAGAGTAGCCAAGAGACCCAGTACTTC. This codes for CASESSQETQYF. The chain carries TRBV11-1 and TRBJ2-5; D gene ambiguous. CDR3 length equals 12 residues. CDR1 and CDR2 from the germline V gene are SGHAT and FQDESV (reference sequence). V was trimmed by 8 bases and J by 1 base, leaving 8 bases between them.

Of note for this clonotype: A clone one base away is much larger, so this may be a read error. The genes are TRBV4-1 and TRBJ2-3; D not certain. CDR3 length: 12 amino acids. The V and J ends lost 0 bases and 9 bases respectively, with 7 bases between them. Per germline, CDR1 MGHRA and CDR2 YSYEKL. The CDR3 spells CASSQDTKTQYF. CDR3 nucleotides: TGCGCCAGCAGCCAAGATACAAAGACGCAGTATTTT.

The chain links TRBV4-2 to TRBJ1-2; possibly TRBD1 for D (6 bases). Trimming took off 1 base at V and 4 bases at J, with 16 bases between the two ends. The CDR3 is 16 amino acids. CDR1 LGHNA and CDR2 YNFKEQ come from the germline V gene. The CDR3 loop reads CASSQAKSGVGYGYTF. CDR3 nucleotide sequence: TGTGCCAGCAGCCAAGCGAAGTCAGGGGTAGGCTATGGCTACACCTTC.

This clonotype has only a few counts. V is TRBV11-2 and J is TRBJ2-5; D is possibly TRBD1 or TRBD2 (6 bases each). The end of the DNA fits TRBJ2-7 better, so the J call may be wrong. This CDR3 has 12 residues. Germline V CDR1 and CDR2: SGHAT, FQNNGV. Written as DNA, the CDR3 is TGTGCCAGCAGACGCGGGACATTCGAGCAGTACTTC. Residues: CASRRGTFEQYF.

The chain joins TRBV14 to TRBJ1-2; no firm D call. Germline assignment: CDR1 SGHDN and CDR2 FVKESK. Trimming pared 0 bases from V and 3 bases from J, leaving 20 bases between. The CDR3 covers 18 residues. The CDR3 DNA follows: TGTGCCAGCAGCCAAGAACGGGTCGGAGGCTCTTTGGACTATGGCTACACCTTC. It is translated as CASSQERVGGSLDYGYTF.

This clonotype turned up a few times. The J gene is TRBJ2-7, the V gene TRBV6-6; D not resolved. Trimming removed 2 bases at V and 4 bases at J, with 15 bases between. CDR3 size: 15 residues. The germline gives CDR1 MNHNY, CDR2 SVGAGI (reference sequence). The CDR3 loop reads CASSYPMAPRYEQYF. DNA for the CDR3: TGTGCCAGCAGTTACCCTATGGCTCCTCGATACGAGCAGTACTTC.

Only a few counts were recorded for this clonotype. The gene calls are TRBV20-1 and TRBJ1-2; D unclear. The length of the CDR3 is 15 residues. The V gene lost 0 bases and the J gene lost 6 bases, with 17 bases spanning the gap. The germline V gene encodes CDR1 DFQATT and CDR2 SNEGSKA (reference sequence). The CDR3 loop reads CSARDRLRVFDGYTF. The CDR3 DNA follows: TGCAGTGCTAGAGATCGTTTGAGGGTCTTCGATGGCTACACCTTC.

The chain has TRBV20-1 and TRBJ1-4, with TRBD1 matching 8 bases. The CDR3 is 14 residues long. Germline CDR1 reads DFQATT; CDR2 reads SNEGSKA (reference sequence). V was clipped by 0 bases and J by 8 bases; unmatched bases: 5. CDR3 loop: CSARDYRGGEKLFF. The CDR3 coding sequence is TGCAGTGCTAGAGATTACAGGGGGGGCGAAAAACTGTTTTTT.

V usage is TRBV4-3 and J usage is TRBJ1-1, with TRBD1 matching 7 bases. Germline values: CDR1 LGHNA, CDR2 YSLEER. The CDR3 extends over 15 amino acids. J was trimmed by 7 bases and V by 1 base; bases with no gene match: 9. In DNA form, the CDR3 reads TGCGCCAGCAGCCAAGCGACAGGGTTCGGAGGTGAAGCTTTCTTT. It translates to CASSQATGFGGEAFF.

On this clonotype: At one end, the junction sequence differs from germline, possibly due to a read error. The chain couples TRBV7-2 to TRBJ1-2; maybe TRBD1 (6 bases). The CDR3 is made up of 15 amino acids. Germline CDR1 and CDR2: SGHTA and FQGNSA. In DNA form, the CDR3 reads TGTGCCAGCAGCACGACAGGAGAGGCTTACTATGGCTGCACCTTC. Protein: CASSTTGEAYYGCTF.

A single count supports this clonotype. This rearrangement joins TRBV20-1 to TRBJ2-3; the match to TRBD2 covers 14 bases. This CDR3 is 14 amino acids long. Germline CDR1 is DFQATT and CDR2 is SNEGSKA (reference sequence). The CDR3 DNA reads TGCTCAAGACTAGCGGGGGGGCCCACAGATACGCAGTATTTT. It specifies CSRLAGGPTDTQYF.

This chain connects TRBV7-2 to TRBJ2-1, with unresolved D. Germline values: CDR1 SGHTA, CDR2 FQGNSA. Trimming shortened V by 3 bases and J by 4 bases, and 7 bases separated the two germline ends. There are 13 residues in the CDR3. The CDR3 protein is CASSFEDYNEQFF. CDR3 DNA: TGTGCCAGCAGCTTTGAGGATTACAATGAGCAGTTCTTC.